This entry describes one TCR beta chain. This record belongs to a study of blood T cell repertoires in COVID-19. This CDR3 has 13 residues. The V gene's germline CDR1 is MNHEY and CDR2 SMNVEV (reference sequence). The V segment lost 5 bases and the J segment 3 bases; nucleotides outside the gene matches: 4. Profiled with immunoSEQ multiplex PCR; TCRdb holds only in-frame clones, not every one. The sample contains approximately 250,000 clones, around nine tenths of which appear only once. Sequencing was done on a sample of peripheral blood. The chain joins TRBV27 to TRBJ2-7, with 7 bases matching TRBD1. The TCR originated in a man aged 40-50 years with active or convalescent COVID-19. CDR3 sequence reads: CASSTTGVYEQYF. The CDR3 nucleotides read TGTGCCAGCAGTACTACAGGGGTCTACGAGCAGTACTTC.